A selection of T cell receptor beta chains follows, all from one sample in a study of T cells in Graves' hyperthyroidism and ophthalmopathy. TCRdb fed the multiplex PCR reads into MiXCR, producing one record per CDR3 protein. The table has roughly 200,000 distinct CDR3 sequences, 17% seen once. The sample consisted of blood. Receptors were obtained from a woman aged 50 to 60 with Graves' hyperthyroidism. The CDR3 runs from the conserved cysteine through the conserved F or W. Each record gives: D gene, clone size, J gene, V gene, CDR3 DNA, CDR3 protein. D genes are given only for firm matches. Clone size appears in some rows only: once, few, many, or a class for an expanded clone.

D: .; size: many; J: TRBJ2-7; V: TRBV6-1; DNA: TGTGCCAGCAGTGAATCAGTCTGGTTAGGAGACTACGAGCAGTACTTC; CDR3: CASSESVWLGDYEQYF
D: .; size: .; J: TRBJ2-1; V: TRBV6-5; DNA: TGTGCCAGCAGTTCTATCCTTGGGGGAGTGGGGGATGAGCAGTTCTTC; CDR3: CASSSILGGVGDEQFF
D: TRBD1; size: .; J: TRBJ1-2; V: TRBV5-6; DNA: TGTGCCAGCAGCTGGACGGGACAGGGGATAAACTATGGCTACACCTTC; CDR3: CASSWTGQGINYGYTF
D: TRBD1; size: many; J: TRBJ2-7; V: TRBV3-1; DNA: TGTGCCAGCAGCCAAGATCCAGGGGGGACAGGAGGCGAGCAGTACTTC; CDR3: CASSQDPGGTGGEQYF
D: .; size: .; J: TRBJ2-7; V: TRBV29-1; DNA: TGCAGCACCTCGGGACCGGGTGGGTACGAGCAGTACTTC; CDR3: CSTSGPGGYEQYF
D: .; size: many; J: TRBJ2-1; V: TRBV18; DNA: TGTGCCAGCTCACCCCCGAGCTCCTACAATGAGCAGTTCTTC; CDR3: CASSPPSSYNEQFF
D: .; size: many; J: TRBJ1-1; V: TRBV4-2; DNA: TGTGCCAGCAGCCAAGTGGGCCTTGAAGCTTTCTTT; CDR3: CASSQVGLEAFF
D: TRBD1; size: many; J: TRBJ2-1; V: TRBV30; DNA: TGTGCCGGGTCGGGACAGGGTTACAATGAGCAGTTCTTC; CDR3: CAGSGQGYNEQFF
D: TRBD2; size: .; J: TRBJ2-7; V: TRBV7-2; DNA: TGTGCCAGCAGCACCGCGGGGGGGTTTTCCTACGAGCAGTACTTC; CDR3: CASSTAGGFSYEQYF
D: .; size: .; J: TRBJ2-1; V: TRBV6-5; DNA: TGTGCCAGCAGTTACTCTAGCGAAACATACAATGAGCAGTTCTTC; CDR3: CASSYSSETYNEQFF
D: .; size: .; J: TRBJ1-4; V: TRBV7-2; DNA: TGTGCCAGCAGCCCCGGCGACTCTAATGAAAAACTGTTTTTT; CDR3: CASSPGDSNEKLFF
D: .; size: .; J: TRBJ1-6; V: TRBV11-2; DNA: TGTGCCAGCAGCTTAGATAGGCCAGGTCTTAATTCACCCCTCCACTTT; CDR3: CASSLDRPGLNSPLHF
D: .; size: many; J: TRBJ1-1; V: TRBV11-3; DNA: TGTGCCAGCAGCACTATGGGACGTATGAACACTGAAGCTTTCTTT; CDR3: CASSTMGRMNTEAFF
D: TRBD1; size: many; J: TRBJ1-2; V: TRBV11-3; DNA: TGTGCCAGCAGCCCGGGACAGGGGATGGGCGGCTACACCTTC; CDR3: CASSPGQGMGGYTF
D: .; size: .; J: TRBJ2-1; V: TRBV9; DNA: TGTGCCAGCAGCTTAAATGCTCTAATAAAGTACAATGAGCAGTTCTTC; CDR3: CASSLNALIKYNEQFF
D: .; size: many; J: TRBJ1-1; V: TRBV27; DNA: TGTGCCAGCAGCCAGGATGGGTGGACTGAAGCTTTCTTT; CDR3: CASSQDGWTEAFF
D: TRBD1; size: many; J: TRBJ2-3; V: TRBV11-3; DNA: TGTGCCAGCAGCTTAGGAGGGACAGGGCAGTATTTT; CDR3: CASSLGGTGQYF
D: .; size: few; J: TRBJ1-1; V: TRBV18; DNA: TGTGCCAGCTCACCACGGCTAATCTCAAAGGGTTCAAACACTGAAGCTTTCTTT; CDR3: CASSPRLISKGSNTEAFF
D: TRBD2; size: many; J: TRBJ2-2; V: TRBV6-5; DNA: TGTGCCAGCAGGTACCCTCACGGAGCGGGAGTCACCGGGGAGCTGTTTTTT; CDR3: CASRYPHGAGVTGELFF
D: .; size: .; J: TRBJ1-2; V: TRBV15; DNA: TGTGCCACCAGCAGAGATCTGGAGGGTTCTGGCTACACCTTC; CDR3: CATSRDLEGSGYTF
D: .; size: few; J: TRBJ2-6; V: TRBV20-1; DNA: TGCAGTGTACGAGGCTCTGGGGCCAACGTCCTGACTTTC; CDR3: CSVRGSGANVLTF
D: .; size: few; J: TRBJ1-5; V: TRBV5-8; DNA: TGTGCCAGCAGCTTGTTCCCAAGGTCCCAGCATTTT; CDR3: CASSLFPRSQHF
D: .; size: .; J: TRBJ1-2; V: TRBV7-8; DNA: TGTGCCAGCAGCCCCTCCCGCGAGGGGGGCGACTATGGCTACACCTTC; CDR3: CASSPSREGGDYGYTF
D: .; size: many; J: TRBJ2-3; V: TRBV7-3; DNA: TGTGCCAGCAGCTTAAGGGGGCGGGCCGGCACAGATACGCAGTATTTT; CDR3: CASSLRGRAGTDTQYF
D: TRBD2; size: few; J: TRBJ2-1; V: TRBV15; DNA: TGTGCCACCAGCAGTCGTAAGTGGGAGGGCCTCAATGAGCAGTTCTTC; CDR3: CATSSRKWEGLNEQFF
D: .; size: many; J: TRBJ1-1; V: TRBV2; DNA: TGTGCCAGCAGTGTCTTGGAGAACACTGAAGCTTTCTTT; CDR3: CASSVLENTEAFF
D: TRBD1; size: many; J: TRBJ1-5; V: TRBV6-1; DNA: TGTGCCAGCAGTTCCTCAGGGGGCGGCAATCAGCCCCAGCATTTT; CDR3: CASSSSGGGNQPQHF
D: TRBD2; size: many; J: TRBJ2-1; V: TRBV24-1; DNA: TGTGCCACCAGTGGCTTAGCGGGAGGGCCCTACAATGAGCAGTTCTTC; CDR3: CATSGLAGGPYNEQFF
D: TRBD1; size: .; J: TRBJ2-3; V: TRBV10-3; DNA: TGTGCCATCAGCCTTGGACAGGGGAGCACAGATACGCAGTATTTT; CDR3: CAISLGQGSTDTQYF
D: .; size: many; J: TRBJ1-5; V: TRBV13; DNA: TGTGCCAGCAGCTTGGCCAATCAGCCCCAGCATTTT; CDR3: CASSLANQPQHF
D: .; size: .; J: TRBJ2-5; V: TRBV11-2; DNA: TGTGCCAGCAGCTTTAACAGAGGGGCAGAGACCCAGTACTTC; CDR3: CASSFNRGAETQYF
D: .; size: many; J: TRBJ2-1; V: TRBV7-2; DNA: TGTGCCAGCAGCTTAGTGGGGAGGGGGAGCAATGAGCAGTTCTTC; CDR3: CASSLVGRGSNEQFF
D: .; size: many; J: TRBJ1-1; V: TRBV27; DNA: TGTGCCAGCAGTTTAAGGATGGGGAAGGGGCACACTGAAGCTTTCTTT; CDR3: CASSLRMGKGHTEAFF
D: TRBD2; size: many; J: TRBJ2-1; V: TRBV2; DNA: TGTGCCAGCAGTGAATCGAGCGGGAGAACCTACAATGAGCAGTTCTTC; CDR3: CASSESSGRTYNEQFF
D: TRBD2; size: .; J: TRBJ2-1; V: TRBV7-2; DNA: TGTGCCAGCAGCTTTTTCGGGACTAGCCTCTTC; CDR3: CASSFFGTSLF
D: .; size: .; J: TRBJ1-5; V: TRBV12-3/TRBV12-4; DNA: TGTGCCAGCAGTTTGGCCCCTCAGCCCCAGCATTTT; CDR3: CASSLAPQPQHF
D: TRBD1; size: few; J: TRBJ1-6; V: TRBV3-1; DNA: TGTGCCAGCAGCCACGCTGACAGGGGAAGGTCACCCCTCCACTTT; CDR3: CASSHADRGRSPLHF
D: .; size: many; J: TRBJ2-1; V: TRBV12-3/TRBV12-4; DNA: TGTGCCAGCTCGACGAGCTCCTACAATGAGCAGTTCTTC; CDR3: CASSTSSYNEQFF
D: .; size: few; J: TRBJ2-1; V: TRBV27; DNA: TGTGCCAGCAGCCCGGGACAATTTGTTGAGCAGTTCTTC; CDR3: CASSPGQFVEQFF
D: .; size: .; J: TRBJ1-1; V: TRBV29-1; DNA: TGCAGCGGGGAGGGGGGTTGGGGCACTGAAGCTTTCTTT; CDR3: CSGEGGWGTEAFF